These T cell receptor beta chains were read from a single sample in a study of regulatory T cells in long-lasting Graves disease. TCRdb recomputed calls from the multiplex PCR reads with MiXCR, one row per CDR3 protein. Of around 450,000 distinct CDR3 sequences in the sample, roughly 15% were seen once. This same sample was also part of a study on T cells in Graves' hyperthyroidism and ophthalmopathy.

The sample in question was peripheral blood mononuclear cells (PBMCs), obtained at new diagnosis, from a patient treated with antithyroid drugs. The receptor set was obtained from a middle-aged woman with Graves disease. Each CDR3 is given with its conserved first and last residue. D genes are given only for firm matches. A row's size may be missing; if present it is once, few, many or a size class.

15	TRBJ2-2	few	TRBV13	.	TGTGCCAGCAGCTTAATCCCCGTGAACACCGGGGAGCTGTTTTTT	CASSLIPVNTGELFF
14	TRBJ2-5	few	TRBV7-6	TRBD2	TGTGCCAGCAGCCCCAGGTTGGGGGGGGAGACCCAGTACTTC	CASSPRLGGETQYF
13	TRBJ1-6	many	TRBV27	.	TGTGCCAGCAGTTTTGCGTTAGATTCACCCCTCCACTTT	CASSFALDSPLHF
18	TRBJ2-5	.	TRBV25-1	TRBD2	TGTGCCAGCAGTGAATACTGGCCCCCGGGGGGTTACCAAGAGACCCAGTACTTC	CASSEYWPPGGYQETQYF
13	TRBJ1-1	many	TRBV11-3	.	TGTGCCAGCAGCTTACACCGGAACACTGAAGCTTTCTTT	CASSLHRNTEAFF
16	TRBJ2-4	few	TRBV3-1	TRBD1	TGTGCCAGCAGCCAAGGACAGGGCCTAGCCAAAAACATTCAGTACTTC	CASSQGQGLAKNIQYF
17	TRBJ2-5	many	TRBV28	.	TGTGCCAGCAGTTTTGTCCCGGGACCCAATCTAGGGGAGACCCAGTACTTC	CASSFVPGPNLGETQYF
16	TRBJ2-3	.	TRBV11-2	TRBD1	TGTGCCAGCAGCGAAGTAGGGACAGGGGCTGAGGATACGCAGTATTTT	CASSEVGTGAEDTQYF
14	TRBJ2-5	many	TRBV7-3	TRBD1	TGTGCCAGCAGCCTGGGGACAGGGGGCGAGACCCAGTACTTC	CASSLGTGGETQYF
15	TRBJ2-7	many	TRBV19	TRBD2	TGTGCCAGCAGTCCCGGACTAGCGGGTCCCTACGAGCAGTACTTC	CASSPGLAGPYEQYF
14	TRBJ2-5	.	TRBV7-9	.	TGTGCCAGCAGCCCTAAAGCGGAGCAAGAGACCCAGTACTTC	CASSPKAEQETQYF
17	TRBJ2-7	few	TRBV5-1	.	TGCGCCAGCAGCCCTGGAGGAGGGCTAGAACTCGTTGGCGAGCAGTACTTC	CASSPGGGLELVGEQYF
15	TRBJ2-1	many	TRBV5-1	.	TGTGCCAGCAGCTGGCCCGGGCCCCCAAGCAATGAGCAGTTCTTC	CASSWPGPPSNEQFF
14	TRBJ2-1	many	TRBV7-2	.	TGTGCCAGCAGCCGTGTTGGCTCCTACAATGAGCAGTTCTTC	CASSRVGSYNEQFF
13	TRBJ2-7	many	TRBV12-3/TRBV12-4	.	TGTGCCAGCTCACAAACTAGAAACTACGAGCAGTACTTC	CASSQTRNYEQYF
15	TRBJ2-1	few	TRBV7-2	TRBD2	TGTGCCAGCAGCTTAATAGCGGGAGGGCCGGTTGAGCAGTTCTTC	CASSLIAGGPVEQFF
16	TRBJ2-3	few	TRBV5-1	.	TGCGCCAGCAGCCCCCTGGGGTGGCGGGACGCCGCTTGGGAGTATTTT	CASSPLGWRDAAWEYF
17	TRBJ2-5	many	TRBV7-2	TRBD1	TGTGCCAGCAGCTCTAGGGGGGGACAGGGTGTCCAAGAGACCCAGTACTTC	CASSSRGGQGVQETQYF
16	TRBJ2-7	many	TRBV20-1	TRBD1	TGCAGTGCTAGAGCCGGGACAGGGGTCGGATCCTACGAGCAGTACTTC	CSARAGTGVGSYEQYF
14	TRBJ2-7	many	TRBV2	.	TGTGCCAGCAGTGAATTGGGGGGAGTGGAAGAGCAGTACTTC	CASSELGGVEEQYF
13	TRBJ2-3	.	TRBV29-1	.	TGCAGCGTTGGAGGGCGAAGCACAGATACGCAGTATTTT	CSVGGRSTDTQYF
16	TRBJ2-3	many	TRBV11-3	.	TGTGCCAGCAGCACCCGCGACCCGCCGGGCACAGATACGCAGTATTTT	CASSTRDPPGTDTQYF
16	TRBJ2-1	.	TRBV7-3	TRBD1	TGTGCCAGCAGTCAACTGGCAGGGGGCATCAACAATGAGCAGTTCTTC	CASSQLAGGINNEQFF
14	TRBJ1-6	.	TRBV3-1	TRBD1	TGTGCCAGCAGCCAAGGGACAGGGGGCTCACCCCTCCACTTT	CASSQGTGGSPLHF
14	TRBJ1-6	many	TRBV27	TRBD1	TGTGCCAGCAGTGGGGGGACAGGGCTTTCACCCCTCCACTTT	CASSGGTGLSPLHF
15	TRBJ2-1	many	TRBV19	.	TGTGCCAGTAGTATAAGGGCCTCGGCCTACAATGAGCAGTTCTTC	CASSIRASAYNEQFF
14	TRBJ2-3	many	TRBV28	.	TGTGCCAGCAGCTTGAGCGGGAGCACAGATACGCAGTATTTT	CASSLSGSTDTQYF
15	TRBJ2-1	few	TRBV6-1	.	TGTGCCAGCAGTGACGGACTAACCTTTGGAGATGAGCAGTTCTTC	CASSDGLTFGDEQFF
15	TRBJ2-7	many	TRBV2	TRBD1	TGTGCCAGCAGTGAAGGGGACAGGCGGCTGTACGAGCAGTACTTC	CASSEGDRRLYEQYF
16	TRBJ2-7	many	TRBV6-1	TRBD1	TGTGCCAGCAGTGTAGTGTCGGGACAGAGCTCCTACGAGCAGTACTTC	CASSVVSGQSSYEQYF
17	TRBJ2-1	many	TRBV2	.	TGTGCCAGCGGGGACCCCATGGACAGAAACTCCTACAATGAGCAGTTCTTC	CASGDPMDRNSYNEQFF